These T cell receptor beta chains were read from a single sample in a study of blood T cell repertoires in COVID-19. Only in-frame clones appear in the TCRdb table, and some are missing; sequencing was by immunoSEQ multiplex PCR. The sample has some 200,000 clones; roughly 80% are singletons. The sequenced material came from peripheral blood. These receptor sequences come from a woman between 25 and 40 years old who had recovered from COVID-19. Both conserved end residues are part of each CDR3. A D gene is named only where the DNA matches it firmly. Clone size appears in some rows only: once, few, many, or a class for an expanded clone.

d_gene,j_gene,v_gene,abundance,CDR3aa,CDR3nt
TRBD1,TRBJ1-2,TRBV5-1,.,CASSSTGQGRSGYTF,TGCGCCAGCAGCTCAACGGGACAGGGGAGGTCTGGCTACACCTTC
.,TRBJ1-3,TRBV7-2,.,CASSILPRSSGNTIYF,TGTGCCAGCAGCATACTACCTCGGAGCTCTGGAAACACCATATATTTT
TRBD2,TRBJ2-1,TRBV19,once,CASSIVSGSSYNEQFF,TGTGCCAGTAGTATAGTAAGCGGGAGCTCCTACAATGAGCAGTTCTTC
TRBD1,TRBJ2-5,TRBV10-3,.,CAISATGFGETQYF,TGTGCCATCAGTGCGACAGGGTTTGGTGAGACCCAGTACTTC
.,TRBJ2-7,TRBV4-1,.,CASSQDRVVHEQYF,TGCGCCAGCAGCCAAGACAGGGTTGTCCACGAGCAGTACTTC
TRBD1,TRBJ1-5,TRBV5-1,.,CASSPGQANQPQHF,TGCGCCAGCAGCCCCGGACAGGCCAATCAGCCCCAGCATTTT
TRBD1,TRBJ2-3,TRBV5-4,.,CASSLGPTGTDTQYF,TGTGCCAGCAGCTTGGGTCCGACAGGGACAGATACGCAGTATTTT
TRBD2,TRBJ2-1,TRBV11-3,.,CASSQAGTSGRDNEQFF,TGTGCCAGCAGCCAAGCTGGGACTAGCGGGAGGGACAATGAGCAGTTCTTC
.,TRBJ2-2,TRBV19,.,CASSIGGDGTGELFF,TGTGCCAGTAGTATAGGGGGGGACGGCACCGGGGAGCTGTTTTTT
.,TRBJ2-7,TRBV12-3/TRBV12-4,.,CASAFSGRDEQYF,TGTGCCAGCGCTTTCAGTGGCAGGGACGAGCAGTACTTC
.,TRBJ1-1,TRBV5-4,once,CASSLRQRGVTEAFF,TGTGCCAGCAGCTTGAGACAAAGGGGCGTCACTGAAGCTTTCTTT
TRBD2,TRBJ2-1,TRBV4-2,.,CASSQDRTSRYNEQFF,TGTGCCAGCAGCCAAGATAGGACTAGCAGATACAATGAGCAGTTCTTC
.,TRBJ1-3,TRBV7-9,.,CASSRTTGNTIYF,TGTGCCAGCAGCAGGACTACTGGAAACACCATATATTTT
.,TRBJ1-3,TRBV5-1,.,CASSLSPGFSSGNTIYF,TGCGCCAGCAGCTTGTCTCCGGGGTTTAGCTCTGGAAACACCATATATTTT
.,TRBJ1-5,TRBV28,.,CASSLLSGGEPQHF,TGTGCCAGCAGTTTATTATCCGGAGGAGAGCCCCAGCATTTT
.,TRBJ2-1,TRBV2,few,CASTRGLSSYNEQFF,TGTGCCAGCACTCGGGGTTTGAGCTCCTACAATGAGCAGTTCTTC
TRBD2,TRBJ2-7,TRBV7-3,once,CASSVAGAYEQYF,TGTGCCAGCAGCGTGGCGGGAGCCTACGAGCAGTACTTC
.,TRBJ2-5,TRBV4-1,few,CASSQKGEETQYF,TGCGCCAGCAGCCAAAAGGGGGAAGAGACCCAGTACTTC
.,TRBJ2-7,TRBV2,.,CASSRGLDEQYF,TGTGCCAGCAGCAGGGGTTTAGACGAGCAGTACTTC
.,TRBJ1-6,TRBV15,.,CATSRASHRAGTRPLHF,TGTGCCACCAGCAGAGCCTCCCACCGAGCCGGAACTAGACCCCTCCACTTT
TRBD2,TRBJ2-7,TRBV14,.,CASSLAGPSYEQYF,TGTGCCAGCAGTCTAGCGGGCCCTTCCTACGAGCAGTACTTC
.,TRBJ2-7,TRBV2,.,CASRSVRAYEQYF,TGTGCCAGCAGGAGTGTAAGAGCCTACGAGCAGTACTTC
TRBD2,TRBJ2-7,TRBV11-2,.,CASSVTSGLAAHEQYF,TGTGCCAGCAGCGTGACTAGCGGGTTGGCGGCCCACGAGCAGTACTTC
TRBD2,TRBJ2-6,TRBV19,.,CASKGGESGANVLTF,TGTGCCAGTAAGGGAGGGGAAAGTGGGGCCAACGTCCTGACTTTC
.,TRBJ2-1,TRBV27,.,CASSLLTVSSYNEQFF,TGTGCCAGCAGTTTACTAACGGTTAGCTCCTACAATGAGCAGTTCTTC
.,TRBJ2-5,TRBV13,.,CASSLLWRAGETQYF,TGTGCCAGCAGCTTACTCTGGCGGGCCGGGGAGACCCAGTACTTC
.,TRBJ1-4,TRBV6-1,.,CASSELIQEKLFF,TGTGCCAGCAGTGAACTCATACAGGAAAAACTGTTTTTT
TRBD2,TRBJ2-5,TRBV30,.,CAWKGSRLAGGEEETQYF,TGTGCCTGGAAAGGCTCGAGACTAGCGGGAGGTGAGGAAGAGACCCAGTACTTC
TRBD1,TRBJ2-2,TRBV3-1/TRBV3-2,few,CASSTNLGTVNTGELFF,TGTGCCAGCAGCACCAACTTGGGGACAGTGAACACCGGGGAGCTGTTTTTT
.,TRBJ2-2,TRBV6-6,.,CASRKTATGELFF,TGTGCCAGCAGGAAAACAGCTACCGGGGAGCTGTTTTTT
TRBD2,TRBJ2-1,TRBV9,.,CASSPRPRLAVYNEQFF,TGTGCCAGCAGCCCACGCCCGCGGCTAGCGGTGTACAATGAGCAGTTCTTC
.,TRBJ2-7,TRBV28,.,CASSNEGVEQYF,TGTGCCAGCAGTAACGAGGGTGTTGAGCAGTACTTC
.,TRBJ2-6,TRBV2,.,CASSRSGANVLTF,TGTGCCAGCAGCCGTTCTGGGGCCAACGTCCTGACTTTC
TRBD1,TRBJ2-2,TRBV5-6,.,CASSLNRGAKTGELFF,TGTGCCAGCAGCTTAAACAGGGGCGCGAAGACCGGGGAGCTGTTTTTT
.,TRBJ1-2,TRBV24-1,.,CATSELDRHYGYTF,TGTGCCACCAGTGAGTTAGACAGGCACTATGGCTACACCTTC
TRBD1,TRBJ1-1,TRBV30,.,CAWSAQTGADTEAFF,TGTGCCTGGAGTGCCCAGACAGGGGCCGACACTGAAGCTTTCTTT
.,TRBJ2-2,TRBV7-2,.,CASSPQGIPNTGELFF,TGTGCCAGCAGCCCGCAGGGGATCCCGAACACCGGGGAGCTGTTTTTT
.,TRBJ2-7,TRBV2,.,CASSEAQGSVGEQYF,TGTGCCAGCAGTGAAGCCCAGGGGAGCGTTGGCGAGCAGTACTTC
.,TRBJ2-7,TRBV4-1,once,CASSQERVGSSYEQYF,TGCGCCAGCAGCCAAGAGCGGGTCGGGAGTAGTTACGAGCAGTACTTC
.,TRBJ2-3,TRBV12-5,.,CASGLRAGPDTQYF,TGTGCTAGTGGTTTACGAGCGGGCCCAGATACGCAGTATTTT
TRBD1,TRBJ1-2,TRBV11-3,.,CASSPRDRENYGYTF,TGTGCCAGCAGCCCGAGGGACAGGGAAAACTATGGCTACACCTTC
TRBD2,TRBJ2-5,TRBV24-1,.,CATSRNREGGETQYF,TGTGCCACCTCCCGCAATCGGGAGGGGGGGGAGACCCAGTACTTC
.,TRBJ2-3,TRBV24-1,once,CATSEPGTDTQYF,TGTGCCACCAGTGAGCCGGGCACAGATACGCAGTATTTT
.,TRBJ1-6,TRBV10-3,.,CAISAHGGADNSPLHF,TGTGCCATCAGTGCGCATGGGGGCGCGGATAATTCACCCCTCCACTTT
.,TRBJ2-7,TRBV30,.,CAWRGMGLINEQYF,TGTGCCTGGAGAGGTATGGGGCTCATCAACGAGCAGTACTTC
.,TRBJ1-1,TRBV27,.,CASSLHRVAEAFF,TGTGCCAGCAGTTTACACAGGGTTGCTGAAGCTTTCTTT
TRBD1,TRBJ1-2,TRBV28,.,CASSLPYRDRGRTVYGYTF,TGTGCCAGCAGTTTACCTTACCGGGACAGGGGCAGGACTGTCTATGGCTACACCTTC
.,TRBJ1-2,TRBV7-9,few,CASSLVAGPRDYGYTF,TGTGCCAGCAGCTTAGTTGCAGGGCCTAGGGACTATGGCTACACCTTC
.,TRBJ2-5,TRBV28,.,CASGGTETQYF,TGTGCCAGCGGCGGGACTGAGACCCAGTACTTC
TRBD1,TRBJ1-2,TRBV7-2,.,CASSRQGINGYTF,TGTGCCAGCAGTCGACAGGGGATCAATGGCTACACCTTC
.,TRBJ2-5,TRBV10-3,.,CAISGFRGQETQYF,TGTGCCATCAGTGGATTTCGGGGGCAAGAGACCCAGTACTTC